This T cell receptor beta chain was obtained from a study of radiation and T cells in renal cell carcinoma. Study-wide findings and caveats: Pretreatment tumor biopsies were lacking, so baseline clonotypes are unknown. From baseline, blood top tumor clonotypes peaked at 2 weeks post-radiation.

Time point reported: baseline pretreatment blood. As for treatment: 15 Gy SBRT to primary tumor, nephrectomy 4 weeks later. Blood was sampled at baseline, 2 weeks and 4 weeks after SBRT. Points on this clone: The target antigen is unknown.

Data came from immunoSEQ multiplex PCR; TCRdb stores just in-frame clones and leaves some out. Counted here are around 160,000 clones, around 89% occurring once; the ten biggest clones make up 4.1%. There are 16 residues in the CDR3. With V trimmed by 0 bases and J by 6 bases, 6 bases remained unmatched. Germline lookup yields CDR1 SGHRS and CDR2 YFSETQ. The rearrangement uses TRBV5-1 and TRBJ2-2; TRBD1 matches at 9 bases. The sequence was collected from a woman aged 65 to 85 with renal cell carcinoma. Sequenced here: blood, sampled from a patient whose treatment included radiotherapy and nephrectomy. The DNA of the CDR3 is TGCGCCAGCAGCTTGGTGGGACAGGGAAAAGCCGGGGAGCTGTTTTTT. Encoded protein: CASSLVGQGKAGELFF.